These 16 T cell receptor beta chains share one sample of origin, sequenced in a study of PD-1 blockade in classical Hodgkin lymphoma. Time point denoted: cycle 4 day 1 (C4D1), after around six weeks of nivolumab. All patients relapsed after autologous stem cell transplantation, and brentuximab vedotin exposure varied. The CD4+ T cells used were purified from thawed PBMCs through magnetic negative selection. The repertoire was sequenced with immunoSEQ multiplex PCR; TCRdb's copy has only in-frame clones and lacks some. The sample carries 30,000 or so clones, about 85% recorded once. The sequencing here drew on CD4+ T cells from blood, taken before the fourth cycle of nivolumab. The source is a human donor with classical Hodgkin lymphoma.

The V and J genes are TRBV6-1 and TRBJ2-4, with TRBD2 matching over 12 bases. The CDR3 sequence is 14 residues long. V trimming: 8 bases; J trimming: 7 bases; junction bases outside the gene matches: 6. The germline V gene encodes CDR1 MNHNS and CDR2 SASEGT. CDR3 protein: CASVPSGRVNIQYF. The CDR3 DNA follows: TGTGCCAGCGTTCCTAGCGGGAGGGTGAACATTCAGTACTTC.

This rearrangement joins TRBV11-2 to TRBJ1-1; D is ambiguous. CDR1 is SGHAT, CDR2 FQNNGV, per germline. V was shortened by 4 bases and J by 5 bases, with 17 bases between the two germline ends. The CDR3 has 15 amino acids. This CDR3 is CASSSRGGVGTEAFF. The CDR3 DNA follows: TGTGCCAGCAGCTCCCGGGGTGGGGTAGGGACTGAAGCTTTCTTT.

The chain recombines TRBV15 with TRBJ2-7; D might be TRBD1 or TRBD2, each matching 5 bases. V lost 8 bases and J lost 0, with 17 bases in between. CDR1 and CDR2 (germline): LNHNV, YYDKDF (reference sequence). This CDR3 is 15 amino acids long. CDR3 region: CATQDRDASSYEQYF. DNA of the CDR3: TGTGCCACCCAGGATCGGGACGCGAGCTCCTACGAGCAGTACTTC. The full variable domain, in which reference TRBV15 and TRBJ2-7 provide the parts outside the CDR3, is DAMVIQNPRYQVTQFGKPVTLSCSQTLNHNVMYWYQQKSSQAPKLLFHYYDKDFNNEADTPDNFQSRRPNTSFCFLDIRSPGLGDTAMYLCATQDRDASSYEQYFGPGTRLTVT.

This clone was observed a single time. V and J are TRBV21-1 and TRBJ1-6; TRBD1 is taken as the D call from the table, unchecked against the DNA. TRBV21-1 is listed as a pseudogene. The CDR3 spans 18 residues. The CDR3 DNA follows: TGTGCCAGCAAAACTTCCCCCCTTTTACAGGGGCAGAATTCACCCCTCCACTTT. It yields the protein CASKTSPLLQGQNSPLHF.

The chain employs TRBV4-1 and TRBJ2-5, with TRBD1 as a possible D gene (6 bases). V was clipped by 1 base and J by 5 bases, with 17 bases between them. CDR3 size: 16 residues. CDR1 MGHRA and CDR2 YSYEKL come from the germline V gene. The CDR3 region is CASSQAAEQGRETQYF. CDR3 DNA: TGCGCCAGCAGCCAAGCCGCCGAACAGGGCAGGGAGACCCAGTACTTC.

DNA for the CDR3: TGTGCCAGCAGCCGGACAGGGTCGGATCAGCCCCAGCATTTT. Protein: CASSRTGSDQPQHF. This chain joins TRBV7-9 and TRBJ1-5; TRBD1 aligns across 8 bases. In germline, CDR1 is SEHNR, CDR2 FQNEAQ (reference sequence). The CDR3 totals 14 residues. V was clipped by 5 bases and J by 5 bases; unmatched bases: 5. The variable domain in full, completed from reference TRBV7-9 and TRBJ1-5, reads DTGVSQNPRHKITKRGQNVTFRCDPISEHNRLYWYRQTLGQGPEFLTYFQNEAQLEKSRLLSDRFSAERPKGSFSTLEIQRTEQGDSAMYLCASSRTGSDQPQHFGDGTRLSIL.

The chain's CDR3 is CASSKTGGLFEQYF. The CDR3 DNA reads as TGTGCCAGCAGCAAGACAGGGGGCTTGTTCGAGCAGTACTTC. The genes are TRBV14 and TRBJ2-7; 10 nucleotides line up with TRBD1. This CDR3 is built from 14 residues. Germline CDR1 reads SGHDN; CDR2 reads FVKESK. Trimming removed 5 bases from V and 6 bases from J; junction bases left unmatched: 7.

The CDR3 loop reads CASSLNIRTGGYTF. CDR3 nucleotide sequence: TGTGCCAGCTCACTCAACATCAGGACAGGGGGCTACACCTTC. The J gene is TRBJ1-2, the V gene TRBV18; 8 bases map to TRBD1. The CDR3 is made up of 14 amino acids. CDR1 is KGHSH, CDR2 LQKENI, per germline. With V trimmed by 4 bases and J by 8 bases, 9 bases remained unmatched.

The genes are TRBV30 and TRBJ1-6; D call uncertain. Germline CDR1 GTSNPN, CDR2 SVGIG (reference sequence). The ends were cut back, 2 bases at V and 7 bases at J, with 15 bases in the middle. CDR3 length equals 15 residues. The CDR3 spells CAWSRNSLANSPLHF. DNA of the CDR3: TGTGCCTGGAGTCGCAACAGTCTCGCAAATTCACCCCTCCACTTT.

CDR3 coding DNA: TGTGCCAGCAACTCCCAAGCGGGAGTATCCGGCAATGAGCAGTTCTTC. It yields the protein CASNSQAGVSGNEQFF. The rearrangement uses TRBV2 and TRBJ2-1; 8 nucleotides align to TRBD2. After removal of 7 bases from V and 6 bases from J, the junction contained 14 bases not matched to a gene. Germline CDR1 and CDR2: SNHLY and FYNNEI. The CDR3 consists of 16 residues.

This clone came up a few times. The V and J genes are TRBV4-1 and TRBJ2-7, with 7 bases that match TRBD2. Germline CDR1 MGHRA, CDR2 YSYEKL. This CDR3 region has 12 residues. Unmatched junction bases numbered 2, after V lost 4 bases and J lost 5 bases. The CDR3 loop is CASSLTSDEQYF. The CDR3 DNA follows: TGCGCCAGCAGCCTCACTAGCGACGAGCAGTACTTC.

The chain is built from TRBV28 and TRBJ1-5, with TRBD1 as a possible D gene (5 bases). The germline V and J ends were trimmed by 5 bases and 11 bases, with 13 bases remaining between them. From germline, CDR1 is MDHEN and CDR2 SYDVKM. The CDR3 extends over 12 amino acids. The CDR3 here is CASSADSSAQHF. As DNA, the CDR3 is TGTGCCAGCAGTGCCGACAGTTCGGCCCAGCATTTT.

The chain couples TRBV5-1 to TRBJ2-5; 15 bases map to TRBD2. Losses at the gene ends were 0 bases for V and 5 bases for J; bases not matched to a gene: 5. The CDR3 extends over 17 amino acids. CDR1 and CDR2 from the germline V gene are SGHRS and YFSETQ. CDR3 protein: CASSLVWTSGGAETQYF. The CDR3 DNA reads as TGCGCCAGCAGCTTGGTTTGGACTAGCGGGGGGGCGGAGACCCAGTACTTC.

A single count supports this clone. The DNA for the CDR3 is TGTGCCAGCAGCTTGGTTGCGGGGGGATCAAATGAGCAGTTCTTC. This encodes CASSLVAGGSNEQFF. This chain links TRBV5-6 with TRBJ2-1; 8 bases align to TRBD2. The J segment lost 7 bases and the V segment lost 0 bases, leaving 6 bases of the junction unmatched. The germline V gene has CDR1 SGHDT and CDR2 YYEEEE. The CDR3 runs to 15 residues.

J is TRBJ2-7 and V is TRBV13, with a tentative D call TRBD2 (6 bases). Trimming removed 6 bases from V and 5 bases from J, with 26 bases in between. The CDR3 contains 17 residues. CDR1 and CDR2 (germline): PRHDT, FYEKMQ (reference sequence). The CDR3 loop is CASSRLGGYGSIDEQYF. The DNA of the CDR3 is TGTGCCAGCAGTCGATTAGGTGGTTACGGGAGCATCGACGAGCAGTACTTC.

The chain couples TRBV27 to TRBJ2-2, with D perhaps matching TRBD1 or TRBD2 (6 bases each). V gave up 2 bases and J gave up 3 bases, with 10 bases separating them. Germline lookup yields CDR1 MNHEY and CDR2 SMNVEV (reference sequence). The CDR3 contains 15 residues. The CDR3 here is CASSLNRDYTGELFF. CDR3 DNA sequence: TGTGCCAGCAGTTTAAACAGGGACTACACCGGGGAGCTGTTTTTT.